This TCR beta chain was observed in a study of cytomegalovirus exposure and HLA in healthy donors. In the study overall: Genotyping of 300 to 450 donors showed that about 84% belonged to the Caucasian-associated ancestry cluster.

PCR was performed using 60 Vbeta and 13 Jbeta primers. The method was immunoSEQ multiplex PCR; TCRdb's version includes in-frame clones alone and lacks a portion of them. The sample carries approximately 130,000 clones, 80% to 85% recorded once. V lost 6 bases, J lost 10 bases, and 17 bases lay in between. CDR1 and CDR2 (germline): LGHNA, YSLEER. The CDR3 totals 13 residues. A note on this clone: Antigen unknown.

Findings of the study overall: Using a false discovery rate of 0.05, a later analysis showed that 16,951 TCR beta sequences were associated with HLA alleles.

This receptor was obtained from a woman between 40 and 55 years old in good health and CMV-seronegative. J is TRBJ2-3 and V is TRBV4-3; maybe TRBD2 (6 bases). Sequencing was carried out using PBMCs. CDR3 in DNA: TGCGCCAGCAGTAAGGGCACGGGGGATGCGCAGTATTTT. Encoded protein: CASSKGTGDAQYF.